The next 11 T cell receptor beta chains were all read from a single sample in a study of regulatory T cells in long-lasting Graves disease. Specified time point: newly diagnosed GD, antithyroid drugs for less than 3 months. Following extraction of RNA from PBMCs, that RNA was used to make the TCR library. Library construction for TCR beta used iRepertoire HTBI primers and Arm-PCR of CDR3 regions. TCRdb re-derived calls from the multiplex PCR reads in MiXCR, one entry per CDR3 protein. The sample records about 530,000 distinct CDR3 sequences, approximately 16% being singletons. The sample was also reused in another study, on T cells in Graves' hyperthyroidism and ophthalmopathy.

The sequenced sample was peripheral blood mononuclear cells (PBMCs), obtained at new diagnosis, from a patient treated with antithyroid drugs. Receptors were obtained from a woman between 40 and 65 years old with Graves disease.

V is TRBV7-2 and J is TRBJ2-1, with 8 bases lining up with TRBD2. Germline trimming cut 0 bases from V and 9 bases from J; bases unmatched to any gene: 4. The CDR3 sequence is 14 residues long. The germline gives CDR1 SGHTA, CDR2 FQGNSA. The CDR3 is CASSLASGLVEQFF. The CDR3 DNA reads TGTGCCAGCAGCTTAGCGTCGGGACTAGTTGAGCAGTTCTTC.

This clonotype was found many times. The chain has TRBV5-5 and TRBJ1-5; perhaps TRBD1 as D (5 bases). V was clipped by 8 bases and J by 5 bases, with 17 bases between them. The CDR3 extends over 14 amino acids. Germline assignment: CDR1 SGHKS and CDR2 YYEKEE (reference sequence). CDR3: CASTYASGDQPQHF. Here the CDR3 DNA reads TGTGCCAGTACCTATGCCTCGGGGGATCAGCCCCAGCATTTT.

This clonotype was recorded many times. The genes are TRBV7-8 and TRBJ1-1; no firm D call. Per germline, CDR1 SGHVS and CDR2 FQNEAQ. Trimming cost V 4 bases and J 3 bases, with 15 bases left between them. This CDR3 is built from 15 residues. The CDR3 region is CASSSRRRMDTEAFF. CDR3 nucleotide sequence: TGTGCCAGCAGCTCTAGACGGAGGATGGACACTGAAGCTTTCTTT.

J is TRBJ2-1 and V is TRBV11-3; 7 nucleotides line up with TRBD2. Germline trimming cut 5 bases from V and 0 bases from J; bases unmatched to any gene: 7. Germline assignment: CDR1 SGHNT and CDR2 YENEEA. The CDR3 runs to 16 residues. CDR3 region: CASSQTGGSSYNEQFF. DNA for the CDR3: TGTGCCAGCAGCCAGACCGGGGGGAGCTCCTACAATGAGCAGTTCTTC. Full variable domain (remainder filled in from reference TRBV11-3 and TRBJ2-1): EAGVVQSPRYKIIEKKQPVAFWCNPISGHNTLYWYLQNLGQGPELLIRYENEEAVDDSQLPKDRFSAERLKGVDSTLKIQPAELGDSAVYLCASSQTGGSSYNEQFFGPGTRLTVL.

This clonotype appeared many times. The chain is built from TRBV18 and TRBJ2-3; weak D call: TRBD2 (5 bases). This CDR3 region has 13 residues. CDR1 and CDR2 (germline): KGHSH, LQKENI. Trimming removed 2 bases at V and 5 bases at J, with 8 bases between. The CDR3 DNA reads TGTGCCAGCTCACCATCTGCGGGAGATACGCAGTATTTT. Its protein product is CASSPSAGDTQYF.

This clonotype was observed a handful of times. The chain is built from TRBV12-5 and TRBJ2-3; D is possibly TRBD1 (5 bases). CDR1 is LGHNT, CDR2 FRNRAP, per germline. The CDR3 length is 13 residues. The V gene lost 8 bases and the J gene lost 3 bases, with 12 bases spanning the gap. Here the CDR3 DNA reads TGTGCTAGTTTCGTGACAGTAACAGATACGCAGTATTTT. Translation: CASFVTVTDTQYF. The variable domain in full, completed from reference TRBV12-5 and TRBJ2-3, reads DARVTQTPRHKVTEMGQEVTMRCQPILGHNTVFWYRQTMMQGLELLAYFRNRAPLDDSGMPKDRFSAEMPDATLATLKIQPSEPRDSAVYFCASFVTVTDTQYFGPGTRLTVL.

The genes are TRBV5-1 and TRBJ2-1; a possible D gene is TRBD1 (6 bases). Germline values: CDR1 SGHRS, CDR2 YFSETQ. V dropped 4 bases and J dropped 1 base, with 12 bases sitting between them. The length of the CDR3 is 15 residues. The CDR3 spells CASSTVRGSYNEQFF. The CDR3 nucleotides read TGCGCCAGCAGCACTGTGAGGGGGTCCTACAATGAGCAGTTCTTC.

This clonotype was seen many times. The chain is built from TRBV5-1 and TRBJ2-1, with TRBD2 as a possible D gene (5 bases). Germline CDR1 SGHRS, CDR2 YFSETQ. The length of the CDR3 is 12 residues. V lost 3 bases and J lost 9, with 10 bases in between. CDR3 nucleotides: TGCGCCAGCAGCTGGGGAGTTTCTGAGCAGTTCTTC. This translates into CASSWGVSEQFF.

This chain links TRBV3-1 with TRBJ2-2; D ambiguous. V shed 0 bases and J shed 1 base, with 9 bases lying between them. CDR3 length: 16 amino acids. Germline V gene data show CDR1 as LGHDT and CDR2 as YNNKEL (reference sequence). CDR3 in DNA: TGTGCCAGCAGCCAAGATGTGCAGCTGAACACCGGGGAGCTGTTTTTT. This encodes CASSQDVQLNTGELFF.

The chain links TRBV6-9 to TRBJ1-1, with 8 positions matching TRBD1. The CDR3 has 19 amino acids. Per the germline V gene, CDR1 is MNHGY and CDR2 is SVAAGI. Trimming removed 3 bases from V and 0 bases from J; junction bases left unmatched: 15. The CDR3 is CASSYGGPDREIMNTEAFF. The CDR3 region has the DNA TGTGCCAGCAGTTACGGTGGTCCGGACAGGGAAATTATGAACACTGAAGCTTTCTTT.

This clonotype was counted ten times or more. The J gene is TRBJ1-2, the V gene TRBV18, with D unresolved. Germline V CDR1 and CDR2: KGHSH, LQKENI. The CDR3 has 14 residues. V was cut by 3 bases and J by 3 bases, with 11 bases left in between. CDR3: CASSPEQLHYGYTF. In nucleotides, the CDR3 is TGTGCCAGCTCACCGGAGCAGCTCCACTATGGCTACACCTTC.